This T cell receptor beta chain was retrieved from a study of T cells after yellow fever vaccination. On the study more broadly: The authors prepared low-cell-number fractions using SMART-Seq v4 Ultra Low Input.

Findings of the study overall: Bulk-population clonotypes that are abundant could appear as contaminants in FACS-sorted repertoires.

This CDR3 comprises 11 residues. In germline, CDR1 is LGHDT, CDR2 YNNKEL (reference sequence). The V segment lost 5 bases and the J segment 11 bases; nucleotides outside the gene matches: 5. A few counts support this clonotype. Its antigen is as yet unknown. One entry per CDR3 protein, called by TCRdb with MiXCR from the 5' RACE reads. The data contain around 300,000 distinct CDR3 sequences, over 10% of them singletons. Sequencing used CD4+ T cells sorted from PBMCs, obtained 45 days after the yellow fever booster vaccination. The chain has TRBV3-1 and TRBJ1-1; the match to TRBD1 covers 7 bases. The sequence was collected from a man younger than 40 who received the YFV17D yellow fever vaccine. The CDR3 spells CASSLGQRAFF. For the CDR3, the DNA is TGTGCCAGCAGCTTGGGACAGAGGGCTTTCTTT.